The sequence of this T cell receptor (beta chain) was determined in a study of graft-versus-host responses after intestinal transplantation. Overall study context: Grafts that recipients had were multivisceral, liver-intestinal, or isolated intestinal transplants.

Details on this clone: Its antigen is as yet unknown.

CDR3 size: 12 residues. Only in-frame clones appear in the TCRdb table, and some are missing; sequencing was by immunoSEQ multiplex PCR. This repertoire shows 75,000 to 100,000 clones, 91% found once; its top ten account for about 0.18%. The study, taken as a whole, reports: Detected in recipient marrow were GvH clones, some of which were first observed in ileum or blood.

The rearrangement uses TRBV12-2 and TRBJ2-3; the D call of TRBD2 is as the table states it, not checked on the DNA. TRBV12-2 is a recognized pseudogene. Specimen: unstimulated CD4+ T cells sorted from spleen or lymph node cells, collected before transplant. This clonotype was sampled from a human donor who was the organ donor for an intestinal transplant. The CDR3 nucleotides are TGTGCAAGTCGCTTATGCGGGGAGTCGCAGTATTTT. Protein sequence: CASRLCGESQYF.